Presented here are 10 T cell receptor beta chains from one specimen sequenced in a study of tumor and adjacent non-tumor tissue in lung cancer. The library came from three nested PCR rounds adapted from ARM-PCR protocols. TCRdb re-analysed the multiplex PCR reads in MiXCR, keeping a single row per CDR3 protein. Of more than 35,000 distinct CDR3 sequences listed, less than 70% were seen once; the top ten hold 15% to 20%. RNA was extracted from bulk tissue without any cell sorting. More than 3 cm separated this lung sample from the edge of the tumor. Sequenced sample: distant non-tumor lung tissue. The receptors come from a woman aged 40-49 years with non-small cell lung cancer.

On this clonotype: A much larger clone differs by one base, so this may be a read error. V usage is TRBV7-9 and J usage is TRBJ2-6; tentatively, D is TRBD1 (5 bases). The CDR3 has 18 residues. From germline, CDR1 is SEHNR and CDR2 FQNEAQ (reference sequence). Here the CDR3 reads CASSLADPTISGANVLSF. In DNA, the CDR3 is TGTGCCAGCAGCTTAGCGGACCCCACAATCTCTGGGGCCAACGTCCTGAGTTTC.

About this clonotype itself: The conserved phenylalanine or tryptophan is not found at the CDR3 terminus, so this likely reflects a read error. V gene TRBV12-3 or TRBV12-4 combines with J gene TRBJ2-1; D is unresolved. The CDR3 totals 12 residues. CDR3 region: CGSSRAGNEQFL. CDR3 DNA sequence: TGTGGCAGCAGCCGCGCTGGCAATGAGCAGTTCTTA.

This clonotype was observed at least ten times. The V and J genes are TRBV29-1 and TRBJ2-6; D call uncertain. The CDR3 spans 13 residues. Germline V gene data show CDR1 as SQVTM and CDR2 as ANQGSEA. The germline V and J ends were trimmed by 4 bases and 0 bases, with 4 bases remaining between them. The CDR3 DNA follows: TGCAGCGTTGGGAGCTCTGGGGCCAACGTCCTGACTTTC. Translation: CSVGSSGANVLTF.

The chain combines TRBV29-1 with TRBJ1-3, with 9 bases that match TRBD1. The CDR3 is 15 amino acids. V lost 1 base and J lost 5; bases outside the gene matches: 6. Per germline, CDR1 SQVTM and CDR2 ANQGSEA. The CDR3 DNA sequence: TGCAGCGTTGAAGTGGGACAGGGTAGACGAAACACCATATATTTT. Amino acids: CSVEVGQGRRNTIYF.

On this clonotype itself: The conserved phenylalanine or tryptophan normally closing the CDR3 is absent here, so this likely arose from a read error. V is TRBV11-2 and J is TRBJ2-7, with D tentatively TRBD1 (6 bases). Per germline, CDR1 SGHAT and CDR2 FQNNGV. Trimming left V 1 base short and J 2 bases short, with 12 bases between. This CDR3 is built from 15 residues. The CDR3, as DNA: TGTGCCAGCAGCTTAGGACAGGTGTCACCCTACGAGCAGTACATC. The encoded protein is CASSLGQVSPYEQYI.

This clonotype was counted ten times or more. The chain uses TRBV28 and TRBJ2-1; TRBD2 matches 8 bases. The germline CDR1 and CDR2 sequences are MDHEN and SYDVKM. The ends lost 9 bases at V and 4 bases at J; junction bases unmatched: 8. The CDR3 runs 14 residues. CDR3 residues: CASYKREKYNEQFF. The DNA of the CDR3 is TGTGCCAGTTACAAGCGGGAGAAGTACAATGAGCAGTTCTTC. Drawing the rest from reference TRBV28 and TRBJ2-1, the complete variable domain is DVKVTQSSRYLVKRTGEKVFLECVQDMDHENMFWYRQDPGLGLRLIYFSYDVKMKEKGDIPEGYSVSREKKERFSLILESASTNQTSMYLCASYKREKYNEQFFGPGTRLTVL.

V is TRBV4-1 and J is TRBJ1-5; D gene uncertain. In germline, CDR1 is MGHRA, CDR2 YSYEKL. There are 13 residues in the CDR3. The V end lost 9 bases, the J end lost 4 bases, and 13 bases lay between the germline ends. CDR3 residues: CASSRVGNQPQHF. CDR3 in DNA: TGCGCCAGTAGTAGAGTGGGGAATCAGCCCCAGCATTTT.

A remark on this clonotype: An end of the junction does not agree with germline; a read error may underlie this. The chain uses TRBV7-9 and TRBJ2-1; 11 bases map to TRBD1. CDR3 length equals 16 residues. Germline-derived CDR1 and CDR2 are SEHNR and FQNEAQ (reference sequence). CDR3 sequence: CASSPAGQGAGNGQFF. The CDR3 DNA is TGTGCCAGCAGCCCCGCCGGACAGGGGGCGGGCAATGGGCAGTTCTTC.

This clonotype turned up a few times. The junction departs from germline at one end; a sequencing error may be responsible. The chain has TRBV4-1 and TRBJ2-2, with 14 positions matching TRBD2. The CDR3 extends over 16 amino acids. The germline gives CDR1 MGHRA, CDR2 YSYEKL. CDR3 protein: CASKSGLAGAVGGLFF. CDR3 DNA sequence: TGCGCCAGCAAGTCGGGACTAGCGGGAGCGGTCGGGGGGCTGTTTTTT.

Worth noting for this clonotype: The junction shows a germline mismatch at one end, possibly a read error. This rearrangement joins TRBV7-9 to TRBJ2-7; D is undetermined. This CDR3 is 14 amino acids long. Germline CDR1 SEHNR, CDR2 FQNEAQ (reference sequence). CDR3 region: CTSRPGPSAYGQYF. CDR3 DNA sequence: TGTACCAGCCGGCCGGGCCCCTCAGCCTACGGGCAGTACTTC. Using reference TRBV7-9 and TRBJ2-7 for the parts outside the CDR3, the full variable domain is DTGVSQNPRHKITKRGQNVTFRCDPISEHNRLYWYRQTLGQGPEFLTYFQNEAQLEKSRLLSDRFSAERPKGSFSTLEIQRTEQGDSAMYLCTSRPGPSAYGQYFGPGTRLTVT.